The 18 T cell receptor beta chains below come from one sample, sequenced in a study of control samples from healthy donors and cancer patients. The repertoire was sequenced with immunoSEQ multiplex PCR; TCRdb's copy has only in-frame clones and lacks some. The sample has 90,000 to 150,000 clones, about 91% seen once; the top ten hold roughly 3.4%. Source material: blood. These receptors all come from a man aged 40-55 years in good health.

The chain employs TRBV2 and TRBJ2-7, with D possibly matching TRBD1 (5 bases). Looked up from germline, CDR1 is SNHLY and CDR2 is FYNNEI. Trimming removed 7 bases at V and 1 base at J, with 11 bases between. The CDR3 extends over 13 amino acids. The CDR3 spells CASKNRRSYEQYF. In DNA, the CDR3 is TGTGCCAGCAAAAACAGGAGATCCTACGAGCAGTACTTC. Drawing the rest from reference TRBV2 and TRBJ2-7, the complete variable domain is EPEVTQTPSHQVTQMGQEVILRCVPISNHLYFYWYRQILGQKVEFLVSFYNNEISEKSEIFDDQFSVERPDGSNFTLKIRSTKLEDSAMYFCASKNRRSYEQYFGPGTRLTVT.

This clone occurred once. This rearrangement joins TRBV30 to TRBJ2-1; 9 nucleotides align to TRBD2. The CDR3 extends over 14 amino acids. The V segment lost 3 bases and the J segment 5 bases; nucleotides outside the gene matches: 5. Per germline, CDR1 GTSNPN and CDR2 SVGIG (reference sequence). CDR3: CAWRIAGVNNEQFF. DNA for the CDR3: TGTGCCTGGAGGATAGCGGGGGTAAACAATGAGCAGTTCTTC.

Concerning this clone itself: The same CDR3 can be traced to other DNA sequences in this sample. V usage is TRBV28 and J usage is TRBJ1-3; no definite D call. CDR3 length: 14 residues. V lost 4 bases, J lost 3 bases, and 10 bases lay in between. Per germline, CDR1 MDHEN and CDR2 SYDVKM. The CDR3 protein is CASSSKGGGNTIYF. DNA for the CDR3: TGTGCCAGCAGTTCCAAGGGTGGTGGAAACACCATATATTTT.

The chain uses TRBV29-1 and TRBJ1-2, with TRBD1 identical over 7 bases. Germline CDR1 is SQVTM and CDR2 is ANQGSEA. This CDR3 spans 13 amino acids. The V gene end was trimmed by 4 bases and the J gene end by 6 bases; junction bases not matched to a gene: 8. In nucleotides, the CDR3 is TGCAGCGTTGTTCCCGACAGGGCGAATGGCTACACCTTC. Translation gives CSVVPDRANGYTF.

The genes are TRBV7-8 and TRBJ1-3; no clear D gene. This CDR3 is 15 amino acids long. V was pared by 1 base and J by 0 bases, with 7 bases between. Germline CDR1 and CDR2: SGHVS and FQNEAQ. DNA of the CDR3: TGTGCCAGCAGCTTAGTATTCGGCTCTGGAAACACCATATATTTT. Its translation: CASSLVFGSGNTIYF.

This clone was counted between two and nine times. The chain is built from TRBV7-9 and TRBJ2-4, with 10 bases lining up with TRBD2. V shed 5 bases and J 5 bases; nucleotides not matched to a gene: 12. Germline loops: CDR1 SEHNR, CDR2 FQNEAQ (reference sequence). The CDR3 has 17 amino acids. CDR3 bases: TGTGCCAGCAGCCCCCAGCGGGGGGGCGGGTGGCAAAACATTCAGTACTTC. It translates to CASSPQRGGGWQNIQYF.

For this clone: Distinct nucleotide sequences in the sample also encode this CDR3. The chain links TRBV19 to TRBJ1-1, with D uncertain. The V end lost 1 base, the J end lost 2 bases, and 5 bases lay between the germline ends. CDR3 length: 13 residues. Per the germline V gene, CDR1 is LNHDA and CDR2 is SQIVND (reference sequence). CDR3 bases: TGTGCCAGTAGTATAGGGCGAAACACTGAAGCTTTCTTT. This sequence encodes CASSIGRNTEAFF.

CDR3 loop: CASSWTSGVGNEQFF. The CDR3 coding sequence is TGTGCCAGCAGTTGGACTAGCGGGGTGGGCAATGAGCAGTTCTTC. This sequence joins TRBV9 and TRBJ2-1; 12 bases line up with TRBD2. CDR3 length: 15 amino acids. The junction had 6 bases not matched to a gene; V was cut back by 5 bases and J by 6 bases. Germline assignment: CDR1 SGDLS and CDR2 YYNGEE.

The rearrangement joins TRBV15 to TRBJ2-6, with TRBD1 matching over 7 bases. With V trimmed by 8 bases and J by 0 bases, 4 bases remained unmatched. This CDR3 has 15 residues. Germline lookup yields CDR1 LNHNV and CDR2 YYDKDF (reference sequence). DNA of the CDR3: TGTGCCACCGGACAGGTTAACTCTGGGGCCAACGTCCTGACTTTC. This gives the protein CATGQVNSGANVLTF.

The chain employs TRBV30 and TRBJ1-2; D call uncertain. The germline V gene encodes CDR1 GTSNPN and CDR2 SVGIG (reference sequence). V lost 7 bases to trimming and J lost 5 bases, with 17 bases between them. CDR3 length: 13 amino acids. The CDR3 coding sequence is TGTGCCTACCGGGGAACCCGGAGGTATGGCTACACCTTC. Protein sequence: CAYRGTRRYGYTF.

The chain combines TRBV6-5 with TRBJ2-2; TRBD1 is a possible D gene (6 bases). The CDR3 consists of 14 residues. From germline, CDR1 is MNHEY and CDR2 SVGAGI. Trimming left V 0 bases short and J 7 bases short, with 9 bases between. The CDR3 nucleotides read TGTGCCAGCAGTTACTCAGGGGGTGGCGGGGAGCTGTTTTTT. This gives the protein CASSYSGGGGELFF.

The chain links TRBV3-1 (or the pseudogene TRBV3-2) to TRBJ1-6; 9 bases are a match to TRBD1. Germline-derived CDR1 and CDR2 are LGHDT and YNNKEL (reference sequence). The V gene end was trimmed by 0 bases and the J gene end by 8 bases; junction bases not matched to a gene: 5. The CDR3 runs to 16 residues. CDR3 loop: CASSQDGTGSYSPLHF. The CDR3 DNA follows: TGTGCCAGCAGCCAAGACGGGACAGGGTCTTATTCACCCCTCCACTTT.

This chain uses TRBV2 with TRBJ2-3; no definite D call. CDR1 and CDR2 from the germline V gene are SNHLY and FYNNEI. The CDR3 consists of 12 residues. The V and J ends lost 3 bases and 3 bases respectively, with 4 bases between them. CDR3 DNA sequence: TGTGCCAGCAGTGAGGAGACAGATACGCAGTATTTT. Its translation: CASSEETDTQYF.

This sequence joins TRBV15 and TRBJ1-4, with D perhaps TRBD1 (5 bases). The V and J ends lost 2 bases and 0 bases respectively, with 13 bases between them. Germline loops: CDR1 LNHNV, CDR2 YYDKDF (reference sequence). The CDR3 is 17 residues long. CDR3 bases: TGTGCCACCAGCAGACTGGGGACGGTTGCAACTAATGAAAAACTGTTTTTT. This sequence encodes CATSRLGTVATNEKLFF.

The rearrangement joins TRBV7-9 to TRBJ2-5; unclear D gene. The CDR3 has 13 residues. The V end lost 1 base, the J end lost 4 bases, and 7 bases lay between the germline ends. Germline V gene lookup returns CDR1 SEHNR and CDR2 FQNEAQ (reference sequence). CDR3 loop: CASSLESPETQYF. Written as DNA, the CDR3 is TGTGCCAGCAGCTTAGAGAGCCCAGAGACCCAGTACTTC.

The chain has TRBV2 and TRBJ1-2, with 8 nucleotides matching TRBD1. Germline-derived CDR1 and CDR2 are SNHLY and FYNNEI. The V segment lost 3 bases and the J segment 8 bases; nucleotides outside the gene matches: 11. The CDR3 extends over 15 amino acids. The DNA of the CDR3 is TGTGCCAGCAGTGAGAATACAGGGGGATTGAGGGGCTACACCTTC. Its translation is CASSENTGGLRGYTF.

V is TRBV7-3 and J is TRBJ1-4; weak D call: TRBD1 (5 bases). The CDR3 length is 15 residues. V was trimmed by 5 bases and J by 1 base, leaving 11 bases between them. From germline, CDR1 is SGHTA and CDR2 FQGTGA. CDR3 protein: CASSKGGGTNEKLFF. Written as DNA, the CDR3 is TGTGCCAGCAGCAAGGGTGGGGGAACTAATGAAAAACTGTTTTTT.

CDR3 sequence: CASSLWARAADTQYF. The CDR3 DNA reads TGTGCCAGCAGCTTATGGGCCCGGGCGGCAGATACGCAGTATTTT. The chain has TRBV7-8 and TRBJ2-3; D gene ambiguous. Deletions cut 2 bases from V and 4 bases from J, with 13 bases between. Germline V CDR1 and CDR2: SGHVS, FQNEAQ. The CDR3 loop spans 15 amino acids.